This T cell receptor beta chain was identified in a study of cytomegalovirus exposure and HLA in healthy donors. Whole-study findings and limits: In an earlier analysis, productive rearrangement rates for most beta V segments clustered near 87% or 30%. In a later analysis, across HLA loci, associated TCR counts were highest for DRB1, lowest for HLA-C.

Healthy bone marrow donors made up the donors. 13 Jbeta primers and 60 Vbeta primers were used for the PCR. Source study methods: Unique TCR beta chains numbered roughly 80 million in a later analysis, with about 9.9 million shared. Profiling relied on immunoSEQ multiplex PCR, and the TCRdb table lists in-frame clones only, not all of them. The DNA gave D and trimming, while V, J and clone size come from that table. Of roughly 190,000 clones detected, about four fifths appear once; the ten largest clones hold less than 2%. Comment on this clone: Its antigen is currently unknown.

The clonotype was recovered from a man aged 40-50 years in good health and CMV-seropositive. Sequencing was carried out using PBMCs.

This chain's CDR3 is CASSPGGQFYGYTF. DNA for the CDR3: TGTGCCAGCTCACCAGGGGGACAGTTCTATGGCTACACCTTC. The chain couples TRBV18 to TRBJ1-2; 7 bases map to TRBD1. The junction had 4 bases not matched to a gene; V was cut back by 2 bases and J by 4 bases. Looked up from germline, CDR1 is KGHSH and CDR2 is LQKENI. The CDR3 runs 14 residues. Full variable domain (outside the CDR3, taken from reference TRBV18 and TRBJ1-2): NAGVMQNPRHLVRRRGQEARLRCSPMKGHSHVYWYRQLPEEGLKFMVYLQKENIIDESGMPKERFSAEFPKEGPSILRIQQVVRGDSAAYFCASSPGGQFYGYTFGSGTRLTVV.